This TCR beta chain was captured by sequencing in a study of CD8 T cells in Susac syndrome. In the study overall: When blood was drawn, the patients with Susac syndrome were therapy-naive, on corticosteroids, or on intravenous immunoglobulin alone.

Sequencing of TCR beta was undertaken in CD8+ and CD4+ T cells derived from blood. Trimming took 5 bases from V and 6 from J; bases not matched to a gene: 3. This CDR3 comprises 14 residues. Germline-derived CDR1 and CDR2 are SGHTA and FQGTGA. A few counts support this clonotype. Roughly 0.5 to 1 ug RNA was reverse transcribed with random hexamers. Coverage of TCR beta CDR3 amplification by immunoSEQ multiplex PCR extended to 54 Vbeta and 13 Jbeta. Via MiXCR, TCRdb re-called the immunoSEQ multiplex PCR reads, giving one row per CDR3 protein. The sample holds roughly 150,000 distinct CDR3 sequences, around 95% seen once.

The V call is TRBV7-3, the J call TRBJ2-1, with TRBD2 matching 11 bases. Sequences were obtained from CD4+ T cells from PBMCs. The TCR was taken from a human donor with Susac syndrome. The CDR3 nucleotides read TGTGCCAGCAGCCCCGGACTAGCGGGCAATGAGCAGTTCTTC. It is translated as CASSPGLAGNEQFF.